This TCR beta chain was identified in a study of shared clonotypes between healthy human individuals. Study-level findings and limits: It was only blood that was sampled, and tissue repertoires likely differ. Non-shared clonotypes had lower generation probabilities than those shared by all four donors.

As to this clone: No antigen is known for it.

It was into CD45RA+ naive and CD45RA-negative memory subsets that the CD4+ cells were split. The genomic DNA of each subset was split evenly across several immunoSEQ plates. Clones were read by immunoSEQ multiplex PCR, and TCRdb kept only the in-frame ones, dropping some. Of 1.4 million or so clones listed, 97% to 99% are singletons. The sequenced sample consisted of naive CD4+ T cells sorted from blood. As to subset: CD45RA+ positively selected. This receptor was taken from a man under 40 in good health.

CDR3 nucleotide sequence: TGTGCCAGCAGCGCTCTAGGAGGAGCCTACGAGCAGTACTTC. Translation gives CASSALGGAYEQYF. This chain uses TRBV6-1 with TRBJ2-7; a weak D match, TRBD2 (5 bases). CDR3 size: 14 residues. V lost 6 bases and J 2 bases, leaving 14 bases between the germline ends. Germline lookup yields CDR1 MNHNS and CDR2 SASEGT.